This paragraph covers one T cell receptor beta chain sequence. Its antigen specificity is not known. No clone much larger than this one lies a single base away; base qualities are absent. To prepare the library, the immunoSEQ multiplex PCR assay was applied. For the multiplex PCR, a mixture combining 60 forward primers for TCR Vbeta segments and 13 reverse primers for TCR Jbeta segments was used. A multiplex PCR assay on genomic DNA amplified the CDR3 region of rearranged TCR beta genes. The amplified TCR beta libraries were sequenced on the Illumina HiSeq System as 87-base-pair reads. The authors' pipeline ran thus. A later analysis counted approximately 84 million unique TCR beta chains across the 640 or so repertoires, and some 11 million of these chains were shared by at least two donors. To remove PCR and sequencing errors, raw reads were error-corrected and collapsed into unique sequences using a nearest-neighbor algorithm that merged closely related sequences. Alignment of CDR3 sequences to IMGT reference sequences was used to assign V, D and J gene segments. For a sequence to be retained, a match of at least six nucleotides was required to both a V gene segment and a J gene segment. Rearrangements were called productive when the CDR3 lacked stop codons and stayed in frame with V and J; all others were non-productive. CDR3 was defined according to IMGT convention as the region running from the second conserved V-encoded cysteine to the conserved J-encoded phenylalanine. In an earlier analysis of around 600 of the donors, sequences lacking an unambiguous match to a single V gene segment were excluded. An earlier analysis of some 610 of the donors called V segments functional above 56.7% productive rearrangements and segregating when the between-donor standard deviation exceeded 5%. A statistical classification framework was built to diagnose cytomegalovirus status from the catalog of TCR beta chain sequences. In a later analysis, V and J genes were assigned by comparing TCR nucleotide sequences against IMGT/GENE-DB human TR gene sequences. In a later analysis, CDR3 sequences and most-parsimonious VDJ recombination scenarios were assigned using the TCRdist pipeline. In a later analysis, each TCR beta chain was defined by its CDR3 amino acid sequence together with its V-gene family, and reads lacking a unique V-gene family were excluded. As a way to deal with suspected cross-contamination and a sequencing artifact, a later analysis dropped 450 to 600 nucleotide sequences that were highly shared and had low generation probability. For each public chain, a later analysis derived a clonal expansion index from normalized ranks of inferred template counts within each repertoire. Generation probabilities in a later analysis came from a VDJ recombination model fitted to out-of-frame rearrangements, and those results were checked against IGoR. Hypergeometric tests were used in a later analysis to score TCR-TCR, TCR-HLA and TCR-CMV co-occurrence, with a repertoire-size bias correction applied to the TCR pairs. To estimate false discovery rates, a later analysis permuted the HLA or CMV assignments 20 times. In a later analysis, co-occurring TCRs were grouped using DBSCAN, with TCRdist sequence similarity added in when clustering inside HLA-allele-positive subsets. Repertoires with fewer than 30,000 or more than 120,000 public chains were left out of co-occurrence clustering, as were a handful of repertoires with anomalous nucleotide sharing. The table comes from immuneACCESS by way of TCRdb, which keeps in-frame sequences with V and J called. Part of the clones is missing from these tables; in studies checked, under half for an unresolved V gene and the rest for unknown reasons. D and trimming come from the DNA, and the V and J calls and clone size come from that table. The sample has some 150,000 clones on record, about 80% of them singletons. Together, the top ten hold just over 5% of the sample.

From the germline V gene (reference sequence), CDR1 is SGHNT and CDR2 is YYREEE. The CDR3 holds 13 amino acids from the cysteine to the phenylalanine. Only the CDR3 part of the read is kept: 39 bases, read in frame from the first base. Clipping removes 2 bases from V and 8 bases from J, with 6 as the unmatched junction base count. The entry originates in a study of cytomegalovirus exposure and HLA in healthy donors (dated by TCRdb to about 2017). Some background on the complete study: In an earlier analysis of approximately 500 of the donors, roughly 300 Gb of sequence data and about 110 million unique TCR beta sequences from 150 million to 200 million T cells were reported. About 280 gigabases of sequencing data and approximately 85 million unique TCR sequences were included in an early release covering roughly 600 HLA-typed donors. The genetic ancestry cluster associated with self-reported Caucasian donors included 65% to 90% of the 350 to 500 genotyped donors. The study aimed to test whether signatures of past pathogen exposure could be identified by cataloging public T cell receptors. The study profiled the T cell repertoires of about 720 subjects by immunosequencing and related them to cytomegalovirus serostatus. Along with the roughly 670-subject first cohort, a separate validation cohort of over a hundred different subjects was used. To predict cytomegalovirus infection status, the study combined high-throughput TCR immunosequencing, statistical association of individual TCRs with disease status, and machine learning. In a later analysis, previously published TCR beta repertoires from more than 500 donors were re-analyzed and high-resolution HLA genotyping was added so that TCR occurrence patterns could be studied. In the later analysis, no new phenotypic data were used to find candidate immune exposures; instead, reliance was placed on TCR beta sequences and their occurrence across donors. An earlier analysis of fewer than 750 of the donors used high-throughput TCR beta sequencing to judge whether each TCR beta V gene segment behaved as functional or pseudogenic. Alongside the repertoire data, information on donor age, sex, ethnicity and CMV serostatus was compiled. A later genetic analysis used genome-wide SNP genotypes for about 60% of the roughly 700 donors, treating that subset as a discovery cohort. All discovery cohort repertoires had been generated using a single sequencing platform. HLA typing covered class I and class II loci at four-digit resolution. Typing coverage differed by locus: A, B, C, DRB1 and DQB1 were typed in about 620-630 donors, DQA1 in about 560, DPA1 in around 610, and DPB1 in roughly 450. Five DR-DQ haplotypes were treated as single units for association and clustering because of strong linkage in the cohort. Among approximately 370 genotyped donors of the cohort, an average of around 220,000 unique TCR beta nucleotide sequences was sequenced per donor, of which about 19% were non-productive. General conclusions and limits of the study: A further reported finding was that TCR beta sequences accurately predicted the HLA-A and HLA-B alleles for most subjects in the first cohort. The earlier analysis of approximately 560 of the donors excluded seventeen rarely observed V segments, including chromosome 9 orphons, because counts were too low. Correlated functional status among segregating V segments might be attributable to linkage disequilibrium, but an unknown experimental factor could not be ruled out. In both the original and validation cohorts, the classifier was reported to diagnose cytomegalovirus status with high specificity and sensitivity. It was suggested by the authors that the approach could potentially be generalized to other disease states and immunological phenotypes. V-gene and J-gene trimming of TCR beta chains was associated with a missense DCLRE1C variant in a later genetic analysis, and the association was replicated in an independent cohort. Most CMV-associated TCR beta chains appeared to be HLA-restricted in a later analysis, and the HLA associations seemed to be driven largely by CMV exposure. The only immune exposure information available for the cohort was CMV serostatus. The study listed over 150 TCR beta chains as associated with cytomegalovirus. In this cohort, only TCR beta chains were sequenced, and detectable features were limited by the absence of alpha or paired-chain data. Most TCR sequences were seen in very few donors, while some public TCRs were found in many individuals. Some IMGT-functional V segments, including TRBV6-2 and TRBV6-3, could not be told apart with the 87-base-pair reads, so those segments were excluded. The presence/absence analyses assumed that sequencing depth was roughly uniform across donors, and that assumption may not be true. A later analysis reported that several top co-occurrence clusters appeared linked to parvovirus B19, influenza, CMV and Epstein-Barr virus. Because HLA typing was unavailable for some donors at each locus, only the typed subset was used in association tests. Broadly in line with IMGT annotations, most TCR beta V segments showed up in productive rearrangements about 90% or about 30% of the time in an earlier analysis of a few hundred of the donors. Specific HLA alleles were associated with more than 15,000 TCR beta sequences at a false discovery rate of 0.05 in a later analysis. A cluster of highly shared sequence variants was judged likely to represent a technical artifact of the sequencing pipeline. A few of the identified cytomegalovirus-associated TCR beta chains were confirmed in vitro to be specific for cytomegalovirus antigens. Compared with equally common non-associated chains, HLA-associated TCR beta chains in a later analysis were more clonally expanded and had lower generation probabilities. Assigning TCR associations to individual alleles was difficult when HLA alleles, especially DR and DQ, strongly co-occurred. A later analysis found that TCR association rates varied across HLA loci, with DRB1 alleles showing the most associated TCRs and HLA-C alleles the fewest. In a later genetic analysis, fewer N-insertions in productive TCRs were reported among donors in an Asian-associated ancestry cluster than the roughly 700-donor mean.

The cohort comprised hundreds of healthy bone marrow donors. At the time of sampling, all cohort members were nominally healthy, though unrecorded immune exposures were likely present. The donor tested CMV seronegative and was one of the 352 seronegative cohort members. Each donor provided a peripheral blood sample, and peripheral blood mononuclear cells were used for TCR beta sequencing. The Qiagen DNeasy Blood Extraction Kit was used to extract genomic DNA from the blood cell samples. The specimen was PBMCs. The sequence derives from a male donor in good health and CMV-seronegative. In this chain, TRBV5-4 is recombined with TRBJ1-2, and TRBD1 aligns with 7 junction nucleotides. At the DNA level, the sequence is TGTGCCAGCAGCTTTGACAGGGAAGGAGGCTACACCTTC. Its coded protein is CASSFDREGGYTF. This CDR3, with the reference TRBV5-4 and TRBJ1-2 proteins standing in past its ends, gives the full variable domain ETGVTQSPTHLIKTRGQQVTLRCSSQSGHNTVSWYQQALGQGPQFIFQYYREEENGRGNFPPRFSGLQFPNYSSELNVNALELDDSALYLCASSFDREGGYTFGSGTRLTVV.